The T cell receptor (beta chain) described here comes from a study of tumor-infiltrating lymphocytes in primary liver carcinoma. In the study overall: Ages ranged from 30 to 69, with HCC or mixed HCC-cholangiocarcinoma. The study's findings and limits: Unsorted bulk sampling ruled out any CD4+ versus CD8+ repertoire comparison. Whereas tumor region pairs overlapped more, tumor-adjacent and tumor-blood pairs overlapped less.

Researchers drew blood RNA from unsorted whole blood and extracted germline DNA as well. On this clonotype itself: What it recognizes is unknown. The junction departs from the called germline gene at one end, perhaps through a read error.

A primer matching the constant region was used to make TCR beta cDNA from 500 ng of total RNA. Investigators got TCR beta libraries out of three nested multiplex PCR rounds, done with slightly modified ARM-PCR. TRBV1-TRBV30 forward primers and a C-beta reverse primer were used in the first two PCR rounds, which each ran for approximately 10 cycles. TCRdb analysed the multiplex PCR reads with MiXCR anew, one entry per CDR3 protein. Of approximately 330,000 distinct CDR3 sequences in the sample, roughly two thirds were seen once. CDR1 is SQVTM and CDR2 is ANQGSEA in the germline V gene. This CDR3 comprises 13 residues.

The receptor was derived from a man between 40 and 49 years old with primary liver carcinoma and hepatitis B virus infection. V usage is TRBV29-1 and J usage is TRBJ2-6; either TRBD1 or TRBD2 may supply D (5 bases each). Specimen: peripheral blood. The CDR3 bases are TGTAGCGTTCGTGCCACTGGGGCCAACATCCTGACTTTC. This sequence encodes CSVRATGANILTF.